Listed here is a single T cell receptor beta chain. No antigen is known for it. TCRdb re-derived calls from the 5' RACE reads in MiXCR, one entry per CDR3 protein. Of nearly 900,000 distinct CDR3 sequences in the sample, 10% to 15% were seen once. This entry belongs to a study of identical twins. The study's findings and limits: Analyses of zero insertions could be partly confounded by invariant MAIT and iNKT cells. A lower insertion count was a feature of abundant cord blood beta clonotypes, with no such feature in memory repertoires.

Each donor was a healthy Caucasian. Germline CDR1 SGHNT, CDR2 YENEEA. Trimming stripped 4 bases from V and 9 bases from J, with 25 bases between. This CDR3 is 18 amino acids long. These data were also filed under a second study, of yellow fever vaccine responses in identical twins. This second study notes: Twins' vaccine T cell responses were reported to seem partly convergent and partly personalized.

The V gene is TRBV11-3, the J gene TRBJ1-6, with a weak D call TRBD1 (5 bases). The sequencing input was PBMCs. This TCR came from a woman aged 18-35 years in good health. The CDR3 protein is CASSSTSGSAKRGSPLHF. The CDR3 DNA is TGTGCCAGCAGCTCCACCTCGGGGTCAGCTAAAAGGGGTTCACCCCTCCACTTT.